The clone carrying this T cell receptor (beta chain) showed up just once. The antigen remains undetermined. The sample belongs to a study of T cell repertoires in cytomegalovirus infection. The CDR3 covers 17 residues. Germline V gives CDR1 SGHAT, CDR2 FQNNGV. The junction had 9 bases not matched to a gene; V was cut back by 2 bases and J by 3 bases. A single record per CDR3 protein comes from TCRdb applying MiXCR to the reads. The sample has 450,000 to 600,000 distinct CDR3 sequences; 42% are singletons. This chain uses TRBV11-2 with TRBJ2-4, with 8 bases matching TRBD1. The receptor's source is a human donor in good health (CMV status not recorded). Some clones in this sample may be carry-over from other donors' samples. Specimen: cultured PBMCs, collected from culture after CMV antigen stimulation. Here the CDR3 reads CASSLRSQGGGKNIQYF. CDR3 coding DNA: TGTGCCAGCAGCTTACGATCACAGGGGGGAGGCAAAAACATTCAGTACTTC.